These 8 T cell receptor beta chains share one sample of origin, sequenced in a study of T cells in localized non-small cell lung cancer. Clones were read by immunoSEQ multiplex PCR, and TCRdb kept only the in-frame ones, dropping some. The sample shows about 59,000 clones, approximately 90% of them seen only once. The sequencing used peripheral blood, collected before any cancer treatment. All receptors come from a man between 40 and 70 years old with stage I lung adenocarcinoma.

This clone was found once. The gene calls are TRBV13 and TRBJ1-3; D is possibly TRBD1 (5 bases). Germline CDR1 is PRHDT and CDR2 is FYEKMQ (reference sequence). CDR3 length: 14 residues. The V and J ends lost 5 bases and 0 bases respectively, with 8 bases between them. The CDR3 is CASSTRDSGNTIYF. CDR3 nucleotide sequence: TGTGCCAGCAGCACCAGGGACTCTGGAAACACCATATATTTT.

Only a few counts were recorded for this clone. The chain uses TRBV7-8 and TRBJ2-1; 8 bases map to TRBD2. The CDR3 is 17 residues long. Germline V gene sequence: CDR1 SGHVS, CDR2 FQNEAQ. V lost 6 bases and J lost 8; bases outside the gene matches: 18. The CDR3 protein is CASSSAGRAGGGHEQFF. CDR3 in DNA: TGTGCCAGCAGTTCCGCCGGTCGTGCGGGAGGAGGGCATGAGCAGTTCTTC.

The genes are TRBV7-2 and TRBJ1-2; D might be TRBD1 (6 bases). This CDR3 has 15 amino acids. The V end lost 1 base, the J end lost 4 bases, and 13 bases lay between the germline ends. Germline loops: CDR1 SGHTA, CDR2 FQGNSA. CDR3 in DNA: TGTGCCAGCAGCTTAGGGGGCAGGGGCCCCTATGGCTACACCTTC. This encodes CASSLGGRGPYGYTF. Together with reference TRBV7-2 and TRBJ1-2, the CDR3 gives the full variable domain: GAGVSQSPSNKVTEKGKDVELRCDPISGHTALYWYRQSLGQGLEFLIYFQGNSAPDKSGLPSDRFSAERTGGSVSTLTIQRTQQEDSAVYLCASSLGGRGPYGYTFGSGTRLTVV.

The chain recombines TRBV10-3 with TRBJ1-1; 9 bases agree with TRBD1. J was trimmed by 5 bases and V by 10 bases; bases with no gene match: 8. Germline V gives CDR1 ENHRY, CDR2 SYGVKD. This CDR3 contains 13 residues. The CDR3, as DNA: TGTGCCACCCAACCCGACAGGGGGACTGAAGCTTTCTTT. Translation gives CATQPDRGTEAFF.

This clone came up a few times. V gene TRBV4-3 combines with J gene TRBJ2-3; TRBD1 might be the D (5 bases). Deletions cut 3 bases from V and 1 base from J, with 17 bases between. Germline V gene data show CDR1 as LGHNA and CDR2 as YSLEER. This CDR3 comprises 17 residues. CDR3 protein: CASSQSLPGKGTDTQYF. CDR3 nucleotides: TGCGCCAGCAGCCAGTCCCTCCCAGGGAAGGGCACAGATACGCAGTATTTT.

V usage is TRBV28 and J usage is TRBJ2-3; 13 bases agree with TRBD2. This CDR3 contains 20 residues. After removal of 5 bases from V and 0 bases from J, the junction contained 14 bases not matched to a gene. From germline, CDR1 is MDHEN and CDR2 SYDVKM. CDR3: CASSQSGLAGEFGSTDTQYF. CDR3 nucleotides: TGTGCCAGCAGTCAAAGCGGACTAGCGGGAGAATTTGGTAGCACAGATACGCAGTATTTT. Full variable domain (remainder filled in from reference TRBV28 and TRBJ2-3): DVKVTQSSRYLVKRTGEKVFLECVQDMDHENMFWYRQDPGLGLRLIYFSYDVKMKEKGDIPEGYSVSREKKERFSLILESASTNQTSMYLCASSQSGLAGEFGSTDTQYFGPGTRLTVL.

The rearrangement uses TRBV11-2 and TRBJ1-3; TRBD1 is a possible D gene (6 bases). The germline V gene has CDR1 SGHAT and CDR2 FQNNGV. V lost 1 base, J lost 0 bases, and 13 bases lay in between. CDR3 length: 17 amino acids. The chain's CDR3 is CASSLGIGQLSGNTIYF. For the CDR3, the DNA is TGTGCCAGCAGCTTAGGTATCGGACAGCTCTCTGGAAACACCATATATTTT.

The rearrangement links TRBV28 to TRBJ2-7, with D possibly TRBD2 on 7 matching bases. V lost 3 bases and J lost 2, with 14 bases in between. Per germline, CDR1 MDHEN and CDR2 SYDVKM. The CDR3 extends over 15 amino acids. CDR3 in amino acids: CASSFSRGAAYEQYF. CDR3 coding DNA: TGTGCCAGCAGTTTTTCTCGGGGGGCAGCCTACGAGCAGTACTTC.